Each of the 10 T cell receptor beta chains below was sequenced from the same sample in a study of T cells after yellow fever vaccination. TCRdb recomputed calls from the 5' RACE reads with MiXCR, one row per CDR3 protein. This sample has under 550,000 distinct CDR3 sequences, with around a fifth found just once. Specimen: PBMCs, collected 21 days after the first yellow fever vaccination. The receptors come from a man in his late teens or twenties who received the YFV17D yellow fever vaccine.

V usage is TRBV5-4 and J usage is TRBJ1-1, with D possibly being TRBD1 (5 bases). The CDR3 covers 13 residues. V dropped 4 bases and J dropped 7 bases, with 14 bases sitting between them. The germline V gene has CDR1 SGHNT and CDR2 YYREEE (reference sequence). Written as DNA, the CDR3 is TGTGCCAGCAGCCTTCGGGGGAAGGATGAAGCTTTCTTT. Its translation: CASSLRGKDEAFF.

The CDR3 spells CASSYRPGGDNEQFF. CDR3 DNA sequence: TGTGCCAGCAGTTACCGACCGGGCGGGGACAATGAGCAGTTCTTC. V usage is TRBV6-2 or TRBV6-3 and J usage is TRBJ2-1; D perhaps matches TRBD2 (6 bases). This CDR3 region has 15 residues. The germline V and J ends were trimmed by 2 bases and 5 bases, with 13 bases remaining between them. Looked up from germline, CDR1 is MNHEY and CDR2 is SVGEGT.

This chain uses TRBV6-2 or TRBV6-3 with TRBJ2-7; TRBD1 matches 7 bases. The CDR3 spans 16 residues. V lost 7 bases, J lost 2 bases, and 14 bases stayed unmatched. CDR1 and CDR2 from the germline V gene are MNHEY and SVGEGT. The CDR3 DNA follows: TGTGCCAGCAACCGACGGGGCTCAGGGGGTACCTACGAGCAGTACTTC. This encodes CASNRRGSGGTYEQYF.

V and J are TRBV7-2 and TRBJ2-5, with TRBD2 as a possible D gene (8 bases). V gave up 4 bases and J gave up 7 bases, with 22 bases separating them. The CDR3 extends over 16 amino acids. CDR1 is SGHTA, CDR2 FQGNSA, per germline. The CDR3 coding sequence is TGTGCCAGCAGCTCGGGAGGGGGCAGCGGGGAAGGGACCCAGTACTTC. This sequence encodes CASSSGGGSGEGTQYF.

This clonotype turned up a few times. CDR3 nucleotides: TGTGCCAGCAGCTACCGTAGCGGGGTGAGCACAGATACGCAGTATTTT. Its protein product is CASSYRSGVSTDTQYF. V gene TRBV7-3 combines with J gene TRBJ2-3; 8 nucleotides align to TRBD2. Germline lookup yields CDR1 SGHTA and CDR2 FQGTGA. The length of the CDR3 is 16 residues. The trim removed 4 bases at V and 0 bases at J, leaving 6 bases unmatched.

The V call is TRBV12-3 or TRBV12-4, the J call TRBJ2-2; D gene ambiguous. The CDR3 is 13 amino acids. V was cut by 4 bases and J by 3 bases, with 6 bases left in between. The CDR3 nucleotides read TGTGCCAGCAGTTCTACTGACACCGGGGAGCTGTTTTTT. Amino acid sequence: CASSSTDTGELFF.

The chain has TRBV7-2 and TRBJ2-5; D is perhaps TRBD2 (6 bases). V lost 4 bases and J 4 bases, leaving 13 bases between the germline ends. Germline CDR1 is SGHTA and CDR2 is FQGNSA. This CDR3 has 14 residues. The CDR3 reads CASSSSTSPETQYF. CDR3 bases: TGTGCCAGCAGCTCCAGTACTAGCCCAGAGACCCAGTACTTC.

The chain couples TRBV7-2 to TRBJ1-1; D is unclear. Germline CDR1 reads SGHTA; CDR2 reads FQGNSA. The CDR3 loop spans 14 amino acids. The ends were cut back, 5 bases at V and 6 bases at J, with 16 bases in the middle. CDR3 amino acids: CASSPHATDPEAFF. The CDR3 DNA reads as TGTGCCAGCAGCCCCCATGCCACCGACCCTGAAGCTTTCTTT.

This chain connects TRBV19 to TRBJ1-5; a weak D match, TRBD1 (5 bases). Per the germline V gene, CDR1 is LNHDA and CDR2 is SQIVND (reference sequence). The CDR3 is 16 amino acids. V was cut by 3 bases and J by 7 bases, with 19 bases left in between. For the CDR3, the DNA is TGTGCCAGTAGTATCCCCTACTTGCAGGGCTCGCAGCCCCAGCATTTT. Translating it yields CASSIPYLQGSQPQHF.

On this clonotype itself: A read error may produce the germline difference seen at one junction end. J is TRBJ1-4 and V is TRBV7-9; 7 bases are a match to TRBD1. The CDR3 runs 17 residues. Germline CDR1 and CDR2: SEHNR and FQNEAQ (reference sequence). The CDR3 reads CASSSRPGGSENGKLFF. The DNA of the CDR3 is TGTGCCAGCAGCAGCAGGCCAGGGGGATCTGAAAATGGAAAACTGTTTTTT. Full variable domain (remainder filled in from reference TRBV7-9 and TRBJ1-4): DTGVSQNPRHKITKRGQNVTFRCDPISEHNRLYWYRQTLGQGPEFLTYFQNEAQLEKSRLLSDRFSAERPKGSFSTLEIQRTEQGDSAMYLCASSSRPGGSENGKLFFGSGTQLSVL.